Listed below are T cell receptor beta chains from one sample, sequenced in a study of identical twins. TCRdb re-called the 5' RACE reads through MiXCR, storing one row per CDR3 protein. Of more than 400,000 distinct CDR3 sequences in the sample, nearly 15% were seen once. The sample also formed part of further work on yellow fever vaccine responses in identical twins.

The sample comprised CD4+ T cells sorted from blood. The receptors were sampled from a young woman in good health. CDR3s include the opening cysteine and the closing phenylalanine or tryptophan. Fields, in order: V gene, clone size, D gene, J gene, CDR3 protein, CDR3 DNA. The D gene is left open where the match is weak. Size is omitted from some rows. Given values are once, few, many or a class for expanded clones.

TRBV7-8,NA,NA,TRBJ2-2,CASSSGAGAGTGELFF,TGTGCCAGCAGCTCGGGGGCGGGGGCAGGCACCGGGGAGCTGTTTTTT
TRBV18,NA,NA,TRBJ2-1,CASSALYGDEQFF,TGTGCCAGCTCAGCTTTATACGGGGATGAGCAGTTCTTC
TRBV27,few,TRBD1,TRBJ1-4,CASKPGQPATNEKLFF,TGTGCCAGCAAGCCGGGACAGCCTGCAACTAATGAAAAACTGTTTTTT
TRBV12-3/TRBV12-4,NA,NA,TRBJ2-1,CASRTHLVNEQFF,TGTGCCAGCAGGACTCATCTGGTCAATGAGCAGTTCTTC
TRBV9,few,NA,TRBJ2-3,CASSVGWGRTDTQYF,TGTGCCAGCAGCGTAGGTTGGGGGCGCACAGATACGCAGTATTTT
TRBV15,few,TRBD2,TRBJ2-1,CATSIKAGTSYNEQFF,TGTGCCACCAGCATAAAAGCGGGAACGTCCTACAATGAGCAGTTCTTC
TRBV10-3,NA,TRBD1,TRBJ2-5,CAISESQGALGETQYF,TGTGCCATCAGTGAGTCTCAGGGGGCGTTGGGAGAGACCCAGTACTTC
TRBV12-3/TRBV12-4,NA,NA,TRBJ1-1,CASTVDRLSTEAFF,TGTGCCAGCACCGTTGACAGGCTGTCGACTGAAGCTTTCTTT
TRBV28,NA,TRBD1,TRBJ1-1,CATWGTANTEAFF,TGTGCCACCTGGGGGACAGCTAACACTGAAGCTTTCTTT
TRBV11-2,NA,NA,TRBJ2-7,CASSPRVSSYEQYF,TGTGCCAGCAGCCCCCGGGTCTCATCCTACGAGCAGTACTTC
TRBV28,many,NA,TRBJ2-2,CASSFYTGRDTGELFF,TGTGCCAGCAGTTTCTATACAGGGCGCGACACCGGGGAGCTGTTTTTT
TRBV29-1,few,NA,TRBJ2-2,CSVYRPLTGELFF,TGCAGCGTTTACAGGCCGCTCACCGGGGAGCTGTTTTTT
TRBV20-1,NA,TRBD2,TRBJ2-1,CSASPLPGLAGGSSYNEQFF,TGCAGTGCTAGTCCCCTCCCGGGACTAGCGGGGGGAAGCTCCTACAATGAGCAGTTCTTC
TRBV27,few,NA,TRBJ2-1,CASSPPARAYNEQFF,TGTGCCAGCAGCCCCCCGGCTAGGGCATACAATGAGCAGTTCTTC
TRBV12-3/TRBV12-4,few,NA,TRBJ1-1,CASSLARGQVNTEAFF,TGTGCCAGCAGTTTAGCGCGGGGGCAAGTGAACACTGAAGCTTTCTTT
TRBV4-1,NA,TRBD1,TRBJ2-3,CASSLSRGQGVTDTQYF,TGCGCCAGCAGCCTCTCGCGCGGACAGGGGGTTACAGATACGCAGTATTTT
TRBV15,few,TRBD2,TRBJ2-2,CATSRAWSGAGALTGELFF,TGTGCCACCAGCAGAGCATGGTCAGGAGCGGGAGCCCTCACCGGGGAGCTGTTTTTT
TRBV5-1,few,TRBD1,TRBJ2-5,CASSLGPGGTGETQYF,TGCGCCAGCAGCTTGGGGCCAGGGGGAACGGGAGAGACCCAGTACTTC
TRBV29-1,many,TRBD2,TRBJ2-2,CSARAGDVTGELFF,TGCAGCGCCAGGGCGGGAGATGTCACCGGGGAGCTGTTTTTT
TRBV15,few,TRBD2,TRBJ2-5,CATSRIAGGLETQYF,TGTGCCACCAGCAGAATAGCGGGAGGTTTAGAGACCCAGTACTTC
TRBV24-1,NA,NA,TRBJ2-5,CATSDFKETQYF,TGTGCCACCAGTGATTTCAAAGAGACCCAGTACTTC
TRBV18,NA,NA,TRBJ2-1,CASSPLISEMGEQFF,TGTGCCAGCTCACCTTTGATTTCGGAGATGGGTGAGCAGTTCTTC
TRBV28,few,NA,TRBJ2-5,CASSLSSSGRGYETQYF,TGTGCCAGCAGTTTAAGTAGTTCAGGAAGGGGGTATGAGACCCAGTACTTC
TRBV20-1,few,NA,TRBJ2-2,CSARVAFGGGELFF,TGCAGTGCTAGAGTGGCGTTTGGAGGCGGGGAGCTGTTTTTT
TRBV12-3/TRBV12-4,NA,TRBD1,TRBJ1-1,CASRQGGQNTEAFF,TGTGCCAGCAGGCAGGGGGGGCAGAACACTGAAGCTTTCTTT
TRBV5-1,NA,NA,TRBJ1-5,CASSLLPGDSNQPQHF,TGCGCCAGCAGCTTGCTGCCTGGGGACAGCAATCAGCCCCAGCATTTT
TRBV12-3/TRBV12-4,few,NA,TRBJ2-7,CASSSTGSTRYEQYF,TGTGCCAGCAGTTCTACAGGGAGTACGAGGTACGAGCAGTACTTC
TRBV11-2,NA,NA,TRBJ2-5,CASRQTPGPQETQYF,TGTGCCAGCAGACAAACCCCGGGGCCCCAAGAGACCCAGTACTTC
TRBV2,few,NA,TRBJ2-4,CASSDRGTVGNIQYF,TGTGCCAGCAGTGATAGGGGGACCGTAGGTAACATTCAGTACTTC
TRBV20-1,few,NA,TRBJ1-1,CSARGADRGEAEAFF,TGCAGTGCTAGAGGGGCGGACCGGGGGGAGGCTGAAGCTTTCTTT
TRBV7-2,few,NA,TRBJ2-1,CASSLAGGRFGDEQFF,TGTGCCAGCAGCTTAGCGGGGGGCCGGTTTGGAGATGAGCAGTTCTTC
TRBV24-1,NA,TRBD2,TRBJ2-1,CATSERWRDYSYNEQFF,TGTGCCACCAGTGAACGCTGGAGGGACTACTCCTACAATGAGCAGTTCTTC
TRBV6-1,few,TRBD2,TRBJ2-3,CASTPLKAGLTDTQYF,TGTGCCAGCACCCCCCTGAAAGCGGGACTCACAGATACGCAGTATTTT
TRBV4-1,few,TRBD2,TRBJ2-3,CASSQVPWTSGYTDTQYF,TGCGCCAGCAGCCAAGTGCCCTGGACTAGCGGATACACAGATACGCAGTATTTT
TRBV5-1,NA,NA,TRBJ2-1,CASSPGVGGTNNEQFF,TGCGCCAGCAGCCCCGGGGTTGGTGGGACGAACAATGAGCAGTTCTTC
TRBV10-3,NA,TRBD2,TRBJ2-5,CAISPSLAGVGQETQYF,TGTGCCATCAGTCCCTCGCTAGCGGGAGTGGGGCAAGAGACCCAGTACTTC